The 21 T cell receptor beta chains below come from one sample, sequenced in a study of graft-versus-host responses after intestinal transplantation. The plating included roughly 200,000 irradiated, violet-dye-labeled stimulator cells together with roughly 200,000 CFSE-labeled responder cells. Using immunoSEQ multiplex PCR, the repertoire was profiled, and TCRdb retains in-frame clones only, with some absent. The sample holds 20,000 to 25,000 clones; around 43% are singletons and the top ten take 1.5% to 2%. The material was alloreactive CD8+ T cells from a mixed lymphocyte reaction culture, obtained before intestinal transplant. Sample subset: CFSE-low proliferating T cells sorted from roughly 6-day pre-transplant mixed lymphocyte reaction (GvH or HvG direction). Receptors were obtained from a human patient who received an intestinal transplant.

The chain carries TRBV6-5 and TRBJ1-2; D call uncertain. Germline CDR1 reads MNHEY; CDR2 reads SVGAGI. The CDR3 length is 13 residues. The germline V and J ends were trimmed by 1 base and 6 bases, with 9 bases remaining between them. The CDR3 protein is CASSYFWSDGYTF. The CDR3 nucleotides read TGTGCCAGCAGTTACTTTTGGTCGGATGGCTACACCTTC.

The chain is built from TRBV30 and TRBJ1-4; weak D call: TRBD1 (5 bases). V was pared by 5 bases and J by 8 bases, with 15 bases between. This CDR3 is 13 amino acids long. Germline V CDR1 and CDR2: GTSNPN, SVGIG (reference sequence). The CDR3 region has the DNA TGTGCCTGGTCCAGGGAGTTTGACGAAAAACTGTTTTTT. The encoded protein is CAWSREFDEKLFF.

This clone was picked up a small number of times. The V call is TRBV2, the J call TRBJ2-7, with 11 bases lining up with TRBD2. The CDR3 runs 15 residues. Germline assignment: CDR1 SNHLY and CDR2 FYNNEI. V gave up 5 bases and J gave up 3 bases; unmatched junction bases: 6. The CDR3 loop is CASSLQLAGDYEQYF. DNA of the CDR3: TGTGCCAGCAGTCTGCAACTAGCGGGAGACTACGAGCAGTACTTC.

The CDR3 here is CASSSGPRNEKLFF. In DNA, the CDR3 is TGTGCCAGCAGCTCGGGACCGCGTAATGAAAAACTGTTTTTT. The V call is TRBV7-6, the J call TRBJ1-4; possibly TRBD1 for D (5 bases). There are 14 residues in the CDR3. Trimming took 4 bases from V and 4 from J, leaving 10 bases between them. Per the germline V gene, CDR1 is SGHVS and CDR2 is FNYEAQ.

This clone came up a few times. This chain joins TRBV19 and TRBJ1-1, with D possibly being TRBD1 (6 bases). CDR1 is LNHDA, CDR2 SQIVND, per germline (reference sequence). There are 15 residues in the CDR3. Deletions cut 6 bases from V and 0 bases from J, with 14 bases between. Here the CDR3 reads CASSKDSAMNTEAFF. DNA for the CDR3: TGTGCCAGTAGCAAGGACAGCGCCATGAACACTGAAGCTTTCTTT.

The gene calls are TRBV15 and TRBJ1-4; no firm D call. V dropped 0 bases and J dropped 8 bases, with 13 bases sitting between them. Germline assignment: CDR1 LNHNV and CDR2 YYDKDF (reference sequence). The CDR3 is made up of 15 amino acids. CDR3 coding DNA: TGTGCCACCAGCAGAGATACCGGCTCCGGGGAAAAACTGTTTTTT. Protein product: CATSRDTGSGEKLFF.

The chain employs TRBV6-6 and TRBJ1-4; D gene uncertain. Trimming took off 4 bases at V and 0 bases at J, with 9 bases between the two ends. Germline V gene lookup returns CDR1 MNHNY and CDR2 SVGAGI (reference sequence). The CDR3 loop spans 15 amino acids. CDR3 nucleotides: TGTGCCAGCAGTTCCGGACGGGCAACTAATGAAAAACTGTTTTTT. Its translation is CASSSGRATNEKLFF.

This clone has more than one count but fewer than ten. The V call is TRBV6-5, the J call TRBJ2-7; 8 bases agree with TRBD2. Germline V gene sequence: CDR1 MNHEY, CDR2 SVGAGI. V dropped 7 bases and J dropped 5; count of bases not matched to a gene: 13. The CDR3 extends over 15 amino acids. The CDR3 reads CASTPYLAGGHEQYF. Written as DNA, the CDR3 is TGTGCCAGCACCCCCTACCTGGCGGGAGGCCACGAGCAGTACTTC.

This clone has more than one count but fewer than ten. The CDR3 DNA is TGCGCCAGCAGCTTTCTAGCAGTCTCCTACAATGAGCAGTTCTTC. It yields the protein CASSFLAVSYNEQFF. The chain joins TRBV5-1 to TRBJ2-1; tentative D call: TRBD2 (5 bases). This CDR3 has 15 amino acids. Trimming stripped 2 bases from V and 0 bases from J, with 9 bases between. The germline V gene encodes CDR1 SGHRS and CDR2 YFSETQ.

The V call is TRBV7-3, the J call TRBJ1-1, with TRBD1 identical over 10 bases. V trimming: 3 bases; J trimming: 4 bases; junction bases outside the gene matches: 5. This CDR3 is built from 15 residues. Germline CDR1 SGHTA, CDR2 FQGTGA. In DNA, the CDR3 is TGTGCCAGCAGCTTGACAGGGGGCGTGGGCACTGAAGCTTTCTTT. Residues: CASSLTGGVGTEAFF.

The CDR3: CSVEGRVRDTQYF. CDR3 DNA sequence: TGCAGCGTGGAGGGTAGGGTTCGGGATACGCAGTATTTT. The chain joins TRBV29-1 to TRBJ2-3; D may be TRBD2 (6 bases). Germline CDR1 is SQVTM and CDR2 is ANQGSEA. Trimming took 6 bases from V and 6 from J, leaving 16 bases between them. The CDR3 contains 13 residues.

The genes are TRBV2 and TRBJ2-3; TRBD2 aligns across 13 bases. Germline V gene data show CDR1 as SNHLY and CDR2 as FYNNEI. The CDR3 sequence is 15 residues long. After removal of 4 bases from V and 4 bases from J, the junction contained 2 bases not matched to a gene. The CDR3 spells CASSGLAGGADTQYF. CDR3 sequence (DNA): TGTGCCAGCAGTGGACTAGCGGGAGGAGCAGATACGCAGTATTTT.

There are a few counts of this clone. This chain links TRBV21-1 with TRBJ1-1. TRBV21-1 is a pseudogene segment. CDR3 size: 16 residues. CDR3 loop: CASSKDRCGPNTEAFF. The CDR3 nucleotides are TGTGCCAGCAGCAAAGACCGCTGCGGGCCGAACACTGAAGCTTTCTTT.

This clone was found a few times. This chain connects TRBV7-6 to TRBJ2-3, with D tentatively TRBD1 (6 bases). The CDR3 has 16 residues. Trimming cost V 2 bases and J 6 bases, with 18 bases left between them. The V gene's germline CDR1 is SGHVS and CDR2 FNYEAQ. In DNA form, the CDR3 reads TGTGCCAGCAGCTTAAGTGCCAGGGGCTTTTTTGATACGCAGTATTTT. This encodes CASSLSARGFFDTQYF.

The chain employs TRBV15 and TRBJ1-2; D uncertain. The ends were cut back, 2 bases at V and 8 bases at J, with 18 bases in the middle. CDR1 and CDR2 from the germline V gene are LNHNV and YYDKDF (reference sequence). The CDR3 sequence is 15 residues long. For the CDR3, the DNA is TGTGCCACCAGCAGAATCATAGCGGGATTTGGGGGCTACACCTTC. It codes for CATSRIIAGFGGYTF. The full variable domain, completed using reference TRBV15 and TRBJ1-2, is DAMVIQNPRYQVTQFGKPVTLSCSQTLNHNVMYWYQQKSSQAPKLLFHYYDKDFNNEADTPDNFQSRRPNTSFCFLDIRSPGLGDTAMYLCATSRIIAGFGGYTFGSGTRLTVV.

This clone is judged medium-sized (0.01 to 0.1%). V gene TRBV6-1 combines with J gene TRBJ2-7; no firm D call. This CDR3 contains 11 residues. Germline V CDR1 and CDR2: MNHNS, SASEGT. The ends were cut back, 4 bases at V and 4 bases at J, with 5 bases in the middle. CDR3 in DNA: TGTGCCAGCAGTGCATCGTACGAGCAGTACTTC. It is translated as CASSASYEQYF.

The CDR3 reads CASSLNAGAGGLANYGYTF. CDR3 bases: TGTGCCAGCAGTTTAAATGCTGGGGCAGGGGGGCTTGCTAACTATGGCTACACCTTC. This sequence joins TRBV27 and TRBJ1-2, with 7 bases aligning to TRBD1. V lost 2 bases, J lost 0 bases, and 15 bases stayed unmatched. The CDR3 runs to 19 residues. Germline V CDR1 and CDR2: MNHEY, SMNVEV (reference sequence).

The V gene is TRBV11-3, the J gene TRBJ2-1; D could derive from TRBD1 or TRBD2 (7 bases each). CDR3 size: 15 residues. Trimming took off 1 base at V and 4 bases at J, with 11 bases between the two ends. Germline V CDR1 and CDR2: SGHNT, YENEEA. CDR3 sequence (DNA): TGTGCCAGCAGCTTAGGGCAGGGGGGGTACAATGAGCAGTTCTTC. Translating it yields CASSLGQGGYNEQFF.

The chain combines TRBV5-4 with TRBJ2-1; D not certain. Trimming took 0 bases from V and 2 from J, leaving 0 bases between them. Looked up from germline, CDR1 is SGHNT and CDR2 is YYREEE (reference sequence). This CDR3 comprises 12 residues. The CDR3 region has the DNA TGTGCCAGCAGCTTGGCCTACAATGAGCAGTTCTTC. As protein: CASSLAYNEQFF.

This chain connects TRBV19 to TRBJ2-1, with D possibly TRBD2 on 6 matching bases. The CDR3 has 14 residues. Per germline, CDR1 LNHDA and CDR2 SQIVND (reference sequence). V was shortened by 5 bases and J by 9 bases, with 17 bases between the two germline ends. The CDR3 sequence is CASSPTAEGGEQFF. CDR3 coding DNA: TGTGCCAGTAGTCCGACAGCCGAGGGAGGTGAGCAGTTCTTC.

Judged by abundance, this clone is medium-sized. The genes are TRBV6-5 and TRBJ2-7, with 13 bases aligning to TRBD2. V lost 6 bases to trimming and J lost 3 bases; unmatched junction nucleotides: 5. Germline V CDR1 and CDR2: MNHEY, SVGAGI. This CDR3 spans 15 amino acids. CDR3 DNA: TGTGCCAGCAGGGATCGACTAGCGGGAGGCTACGAGCAGTACTTC. Its protein product is CASRDRLAGGYEQYF.